The T cell receptor beta chain under discussion was sequenced for a study of OX40 agonist ivuxolimab in advanced cancers. Overall study results and limits: CD4+ and CD8+ T cells in blood underwent clonal expansion by week 6 at 0.1 to 3.0 mg/kg. Among patients with partial responses at 0.1-3.0 mg/kg, clonal expansion was among the lowest.

The cohort excluded patients with autoimmune disease history or systemic immunosuppression. Samples were taken at baseline and on day 1 of cycles 4 and 7. TCRdb's table, derived via immunoSEQ multiplex PCR, lists solely in-frame clones and lacks some. The sample has some 60,000 clones, over 70% seen once; the top ten hold approximately 2%. V was pared by 6 bases and J by 6 bases, with 10 bases of the junction left unmatched. This CDR3 spans 15 amino acids. Germline CDR1 reads KGHSH; CDR2 reads LQKENI. This clone was seen a single time. Its antigen remains unidentified. V usage is TRBV18 and J usage is TRBJ1-5, with TRBD1 identical over 8 bases. The sequences come from CD4+ or CD8+ T cells sorted from blood, collected in a trial of the OX40 agonist ivuxolimab. The sequence derives from an adult with an advanced solid tumor such as melanoma, head and neck, liver or kidney cancer. CDR3 DNA: TGTGCCAGCTCCGTAACAGGGGGGAGAAGTCAGCCCCAGCATTTT. Translation: CASSVTGGRSQPQHF.